This TCR beta chain was documented in a study of PD-L1 blockade in urothelial cancer. Repertoires were generated with immunoSEQ multiplex PCR, while TCRdb's copy carries only in-frame clones and drops some. Of around 21,000 clones listed, roughly four fifths were seen once; the top ten hold over 1.5%. The CDR3 runs to 14 residues. V dropped 0 bases and J dropped 2 bases, with 8 bases sitting between them. Germline CDR1 is SEHNR and CDR2 is FQNEAQ (reference sequence). Documented time point: peripheral blood 6 weeks after treatment start. The specimen was PBMCs, collected around atezolizumab (anti-PD-L1) treatment. The origin of this receptor is a man aged 50-60 years with urothelial cancer. The chain combines TRBV7-9 with TRBJ2-7; D unresolved. CDR3 protein: CASSLAYIPYEQYF. DNA of the CDR3: TGTGCCAGCAGCTTAGCTTATATCCCCTACGAGCAGTACTTC. Full variable domain (outside the CDR3, taken from reference TRBV7-9 and TRBJ2-7): DTGVSQNPRHKITKRGQNVTFRCDPISEHNRLYWYRQTLGQGPEFLTYFQNEAQLEKSRLLSDRFSAERPKGSFSTLEIQRTEQGDSAMYLCASSLAYIPYEQYFGPGTRLTVT.